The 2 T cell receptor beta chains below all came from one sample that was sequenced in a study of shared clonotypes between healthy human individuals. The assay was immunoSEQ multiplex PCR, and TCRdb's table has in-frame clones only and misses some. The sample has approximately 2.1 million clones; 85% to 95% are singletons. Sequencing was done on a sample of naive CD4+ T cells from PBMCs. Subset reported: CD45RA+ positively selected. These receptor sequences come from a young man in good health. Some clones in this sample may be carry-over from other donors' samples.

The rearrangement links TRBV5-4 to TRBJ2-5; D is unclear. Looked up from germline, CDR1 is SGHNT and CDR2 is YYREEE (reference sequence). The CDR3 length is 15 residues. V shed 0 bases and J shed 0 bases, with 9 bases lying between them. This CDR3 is CASSLGIGYQETQYF. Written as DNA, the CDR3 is TGTGCCAGCAGCTTGGGAATCGGGTACCAAGAGACCCAGTACTTC.

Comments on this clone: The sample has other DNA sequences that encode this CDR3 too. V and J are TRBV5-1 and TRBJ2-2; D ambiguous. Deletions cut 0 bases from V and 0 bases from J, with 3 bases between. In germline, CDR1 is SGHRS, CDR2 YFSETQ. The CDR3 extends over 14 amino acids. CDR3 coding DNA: TGCGCCAGCAGCTTGGACTCGAACACCGGGGAGCTGTTTTTT. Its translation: CASSLDSNTGELFF.